This entry lists 23 T cell receptor beta chains sequenced from one sample in a study of Ad26.COV2.S vaccination and SARS-CoV-2 variants. Treatment denoted: about 20 received Ad26.COV2.S at low or high dose, single or two shots; roughly 5 received placebo; per-sample allocation not given. After the first vaccine or placebo injection, samples were drawn on day 63. Some clones are missing from TCRdb's copy, which holds only in-frame ones; the method was immunoSEQ multiplex PCR. The table lists roughly 380,000 clones, roughly 84% of them singletons. This specimen consisted of peripheral blood, obtained in a trial of Ad26.COV2.S vaccine versus placebo. The source of these receptors is a person aged 18 to 59 who received the Ad26.COV2.S COVID-19 vaccine or a placebo.

V and J are TRBV6-5 and TRBJ2-3, with a possible D match to TRBD1 (6 bases). Deletions cut 4 bases from V and 0 bases from J, with 11 bases between. The CDR3 has 15 amino acids. Germline assignment: CDR1 MNHEY and CDR2 SVGAGI. The CDR3 loop is CASSLQGPSTDTQYF. The CDR3 DNA is TGTGCCAGCAGTTTACAGGGCCCTAGCACAGATACGCAGTATTTT.

A single count supports this clone. V is TRBV7-9 and J is TRBJ2-7, with D uncertain. The CDR3 is 15 amino acids. Germline assignment: CDR1 SEHNR and CDR2 FQNEAQ (reference sequence). V was shortened by 4 bases and J by 2 bases, with 15 bases between the two germline ends. Here the CDR3 reads CASSSLGARAYEQYF. CDR3 bases: TGTGCCAGCAGCTCCTTAGGTGCTAGAGCCTACGAGCAGTACTTC. The whole variable domain, remainder taken from reference TRBV7-9 and TRBJ2-7, is DTGVSQNPRHKITKRGQNVTFRCDPISEHNRLYWYRQTLGQGPEFLTYFQNEAQLEKSRLLSDRFSAERPKGSFSTLEIQRTEQGDSAMYLCASSSLGARAYEQYFGPGTRLTVT.

In its sample, this clone was seen once. This chain connects TRBV19 to TRBJ1-5; D gene uncertain. Germline loops: CDR1 LNHDA, CDR2 SQIVND (reference sequence). The CDR3 consists of 16 residues. The ends were cut back, 5 bases at V and 0 bases at J, with 14 bases in the middle. The CDR3 DNA reads TGTGCCAGTAGTCCCCTGACATCATATAGCAATCAGCCCCAGCATTTT. This sequence encodes CASSPLTSYSNQPQHF.

The rearrangement links TRBV25-1 to TRBJ1-2, with TRBD1 matching over 7 bases. Trimming cost V 6 bases and J 8 bases; bases outside gene matches: 12. This CDR3 has 14 amino acids. CDR1 is MGHDK and CDR2 is SYGVNS in the germline V gene. The CDR3 coding sequence is TGTGCCAGCAGATCCGACAGGGAGGCAAGGGGCTACACCTTC. This encodes CASRSDREARGYTF.

The chain carries TRBV18 and TRBJ2-1; a possible D gene is TRBD1 (6 bases). The CDR3 is 16 residues long. The germline V gene has CDR1 KGHSH and CDR2 LQKENI. Trimming shortened V by 5 bases and J by 3 bases, and 17 bases separated the two germline ends. CDR3 residues: CASSTQQGLGYNEQFF. CDR3 nucleotide sequence: TGTGCCAGCTCAACTCAACAGGGTTTAGGCTACAATGAGCAGTTCTTC.

V and J are TRBV28 and TRBJ1-2; no firm D call. The ends were cut back, 4 bases at V and 4 bases at J, with 10 bases in the middle. The CDR3 covers 13 residues. Germline lookup yields CDR1 MDHEN and CDR2 SYDVKM. DNA for the CDR3: TGTGCCAGCAGTTCCAAAGTTCTCTATGGCTACACCTTC. This encodes CASSSKVLYGYTF.

This clone was counted once. The gene calls are TRBV15 and TRBJ1-5; possible D gene TRBD1, 5 bases. The CDR3 runs to 15 residues. Deletions cut 4 bases from V and 3 bases from J, with 13 bases between. CDR1 and CDR2 (germline): LNHNV, YYDKDF (reference sequence). The CDR3 coding sequence is TGTGCCACCAGCATCGATGACAGTACCAATCAGCCCCAGCATTTT. It is translated as CATSIDDSTNQPQHF.

The gene calls are TRBV6-2 or TRBV6-3 and TRBJ2-3; possible D gene TRBD2, 6 bases. CDR1 MNHEY and CDR2 SVGEGT come from the germline V gene. Trimming left V 5 bases short and J 5 bases short, with 14 bases between. This CDR3 has 14 residues. CDR3 loop: CASSPTSDVDTQYF. The CDR3 bases are TGTGCCAGCAGTCCGACTAGTGATGTAGATACGCAGTATTTT.

The rearrangement joins TRBV6-5 to TRBJ2-7; tentatively, D is TRBD2 (6 bases). Germline CDR1 is MNHEY and CDR2 is SVGAGI. V dropped 2 bases and J dropped 6 bases, with 20 bases sitting between them. The CDR3 has 16 amino acids. DNA of the CDR3: TGTGCCAGCAGTTACATGGCGGGACTTGCCGTGGGCGAGCAGTACTTC. Translation gives CASSYMAGLAVGEQYF.

This chain uses TRBV5-1 with TRBJ2-7; tentative D call: TRBD1 (6 bases). This CDR3 spans 13 amino acids. V was clipped by 5 bases and J by 2 bases, with 11 bases between them. Per germline, CDR1 SGHRS and CDR2 YFSETQ. CDR3 loop: CASRGAAAYEQYF. The DNA for the CDR3 is TGCGCCAGCAGGGGGGCAGCGGCCTACGAGCAGTACTTC.

The chain carries TRBV5-1 and TRBJ2-1; no clear D gene. This CDR3 is built from 13 residues. Germline V gene data show CDR1 as SGHRS and CDR2 as YFSETQ. Trimming shortened V by 0 bases and J by 9 bases, and 10 bases separated the two germline ends. The CDR3 here is CASSLGPEVEQFF. The CDR3 nucleotides are TGCGCCAGCAGCTTGGGGCCAGAAGTTGAGCAGTTCTTC.

V is TRBV18 and J is TRBJ2-7; TRBD1 is a possible D gene (7 bases). The CDR3 loop spans 16 amino acids. V was cut by 0 bases and J by 4 bases, with 16 bases left in between. Germline CDR1 KGHSH, CDR2 LQKENI. The CDR3 reads CASSPPGQGGLYEQYF. The CDR3 DNA follows: TGTGCCAGCTCACCACCGGGGCAGGGGGGTCTATACGAGCAGTACTTC. Based on the CDR3 plus reference TRBV18 and TRBJ2-7, the full variable domain is NAGVMQNPRHLVRRRGQEARLRCSPMKGHSHVYWYRQLPEEGLKFMVYLQKENIIDESGMPKERFSAEFPKEGPSILRIQQVVRGDSAAYFCASSPPGQGGLYEQYFGPGTRLTVT.

V usage is TRBV5-1 and J usage is TRBJ1-1; D uncertain. V dropped 4 bases and J dropped 1 base, with 11 bases sitting between them. The CDR3 consists of 14 residues. The V gene's germline CDR1 is SGHRS and CDR2 YFSETQ. The chain's CDR3 is CASSTGRTNTEAFF. CDR3 bases: TGCGCCAGCAGCACCGGACGAACGAACACTGAAGCTTTCTTT.

The chain recombines TRBV28 with TRBJ2-7, with 9 positions matching TRBD2. V gave up 6 bases and J gave up 1 base; unmatched junction bases: 10. This CDR3 is 16 amino acids long. Germline V lookup: CDR1 MDHEN, CDR2 SYDVKM. The CDR3 nucleotides are TGTGCCAGCAGCCTAAGATGGACTAGCGTTTCCTACGAGCAGTACTTC. The encoded protein is CASSLRWTSVSYEQYF.

This clone was seen only once. This rearrangement joins TRBV6-2 or TRBV6-3 to TRBJ1-5; D unclear. V was pared by 4 bases and J by 3 bases, with 7 bases between. The length of the CDR3 is 13 residues. CDR1 is MNHEY, CDR2 SVGEGT, per germline. The CDR3 protein is CASSSSTNQPQHF. The CDR3 DNA follows: TGTGCCAGCAGTTCTAGTACCAATCAGCCCCAGCATTTT.

V is TRBV14 and J is TRBJ2-1, with 7 bases aligning to TRBD1. The ends lost 2 bases at V and 0 bases at J; junction bases unmatched: 4. The CDR3 contains 16 residues. Germline V CDR1 and CDR2: SGHDN, FVKESK. The CDR3 protein is CASSQPGQSSYNEQFF. DNA for the CDR3: TGTGCCAGCAGCCAACCGGGACAGAGCTCCTACAATGAGCAGTTCTTC. Variable domain in full (rest from reference TRBV14 and TRBJ2-1): EAGVTQFPSHSVIEKGQTVTLRCDPISGHDNLYWYRRVMGKEIKFLLHFVKESKQDESGMPNNRFLAERTGGTYSTLKVQPAELEDSGVYFCASSQPGQSSYNEQFFGPGTRLTVL.

The chain has TRBV5-4 and TRBJ1-2; perhaps TRBD1 as D (6 bases). Trimming left V 1 base short and J 8 bases short, with 15 bases between. Per germline, CDR1 SGHNT and CDR2 YYREEE (reference sequence). The CDR3 contains 14 residues. As DNA, the CDR3 is TGTGCCAGCAGCTTGCTTCCCCAGGGGCTGGGCTACACCTTC. The encoded protein is CASSLLPQGLGYTF.

The rearrangement links TRBV2 to TRBJ1-5; D is perhaps TRBD1 (6 bases). Germline lookup yields CDR1 SNHLY and CDR2 FYNNEI. Trimming stripped 6 bases from V and 3 bases from J, with 15 bases between. The CDR3 has 15 amino acids. In DNA, the CDR3 is TGTGCCAGCAGATCCGGCCCAGGGGACAATCAGCCCCAGCATTTT. Its protein product is CASRSGPGDNQPQHF.

V and J are TRBV9 and TRBJ2-3; 7 bases are a match to TRBD2. Losses at the gene ends were 1 base for V and 0 bases for J; bases not matched to a gene: 5. Germline CDR1 reads SGDLS; CDR2 reads YYNGEE. The CDR3 is made up of 16 amino acids. The CDR3 DNA reads TGTGCCAGCAGCGTAAGGGAGGGCTTTAGCACAGATACGCAGTATTTT. It specifies CASSVREGFSTDTQYF.

The genes are TRBV10-1 and TRBJ2-7; D is ambiguous. CDR3 size: 14 residues. CDR1 and CDR2 (germline): WNHNN, SYGVQD (reference sequence). Trimming removed 4 bases at V and 2 bases at J, with 12 bases between. The CDR3 bases are TGCGCCAGCAGTGCATCTCTCTTCCCCTACGAGCAGTACTTC. Its protein product is CASSASLFPYEQYF.

The chain couples TRBV27 to TRBJ2-7, with 9 bases aligning to TRBD1. The CDR3 runs to 14 residues. From germline, CDR1 is MNHEY and CDR2 SMNVEV (reference sequence). Trimming removed 3 bases from V and 11 bases from J; junction bases left unmatched: 11. In DNA, the CDR3 is TGTGCCAGCAGTTTTGTGGACAGGGGATCCGGGGAGTACTTC. Protein: CASSFVDRGSGEYF.

On this clone itself: This same CDR3 is encoded by further DNA sequences in the sample. The V and J genes are TRBV27 and TRBJ2-2; D is perhaps TRBD2 (6 bases). The V end was cut by 2 bases, the J end by 5 bases, with 6 bases between. Germline loops: CDR1 MNHEY, CDR2 SMNVEV (reference sequence). The CDR3 is made up of 13 amino acids. For the CDR3, the DNA is TGTGCCAGCAGTTTAGGAGGGACCGGGGAGCTGTTTTTT. Its protein product is CASSLGGTGELFF.

This clone has only one observation. The rearrangement joins TRBV7-9 to TRBJ1-1; tentatively, D is TRBD1 (5 bases). The CDR3 covers 13 residues. V gave up 5 bases and J gave up 4 bases, with 11 bases separating them. Germline CDR1 and CDR2: SEHNR and FQNEAQ (reference sequence). This chain's CDR3 is CASSGRGGTEAFF. In nucleotides, the CDR3 is TGTGCCAGCAGCGGAAGGGGTGGCACTGAAGCTTTCTTT.